This T cell receptor beta chain was observed in a study of T cells in Graves' hyperthyroidism and ophthalmopathy. Study details: Blood was drawn when the patient was first diagnosed and still untreated. Study findings and constraints: It was a median around 6 months before onset that the model predicted ophthalmopathy.

From approximately 9.1 ml of fresh peripheral blood, PBMCs were isolated. From RNA transcripts, TCR beta CDR3 regions were amplified. RT-PCR in the first round (using the HTBI primer set) targeted the TCR CDR3. MiXCR, run by TCRdb on the multiplex PCR reads, gives a single entry per CDR3 protein. The table includes some 720,000 distinct CDR3 sequences, around 15% detected once. This clonotype was picked up many times. What it binds is unknown. The germline V and J ends were trimmed by 6 bases and 6 bases, with 18 bases remaining between them. The CDR3 loop spans 15 amino acids. Germline CDR1 and CDR2: KGHSH and LQKENI.

V and J are TRBV18 and TRBJ2-1; no firm D call. This TCR came from a man aged 18-30 years with Graves' hyperthyroidism. Sequencing was done on a sample of blood. The CDR3 DNA sequence: TGTGCCAGCTCGCCCGACCCACAACCAGGCAATGAGCAGTTCTTC. It is translated as CASSPDPQPGNEQFF.